This TCR beta chain comes out of a study of cytomegalovirus exposure and HLA in healthy donors. About the study: Most donors, around 81% of some 400 genotyped, fell in the Caucasian-associated ancestry cluster. Study-level results: Productive rates of about 87% or about 30% were seen for most TCR beta V segments in an earlier analysis. Some V segments, TRBV6-2 and TRBV6-3 among them, were indistinguishable and were therefore excluded. As a later analysis showed, a missense DCLRE1C variant was linked to trimming of TCR beta V- and J-genes.

Comment on this clone: Antigen unknown.

This PCR relied on a set of 60 Vbeta primers and 13 Jbeta primers. Measured with immunoSEQ multiplex PCR; TCRdb has only the in-frame clones, and not every one. Its table records 40,000 or so clones. Trimming left V 4 bases short and J 5 bases short, with 26 bases between. This CDR3 contains 18 residues. Germline-derived CDR1 and CDR2 are LNHDA and SQIVND (reference sequence). Specimen: PBMCs. This TCR was sampled from a man aged 25 to 40 in good health and CMV-seronegative. The chain links TRBV19 to TRBJ1-2; D is perhaps TRBD1 (6 bases). CDR3 region: CASSTRVQRGARGYGYTF. Here the CDR3 DNA reads TGTGCCAGTAGTACACGAGTCCAACGGGGGGCGAGGGGATATGGCTACACCTTC.